This TCR beta chain is drawn from a study of identical twins. Whole-study findings and limits: Researchers reported weaker excess twin sharing in beta out-of-frame sequences. Out-of-frame alpha sequences shared by twins showed excess low generation probability.

TCRdb used MiXCR to reprocess the 5' RACE reads, holding one entry per CDR3 protein. The data show roughly 230,000 distinct CDR3 sequences, about 8% seen once. Per germline, CDR1 MNHEY and CDR2 SMNVEV (reference sequence). The V end lost 4 bases, the J end lost 5 bases, and 11 bases lay between the germline ends. CDR3 size: 13 residues. Many counts were recorded for this clonotype. Antigen: not known. Every one of the donors was a healthy Caucasian. These same records also appear under a second study, on yellow fever vaccine responses in identical twins.

This TCR derives from a woman younger than 30 in good health. The sample was CD8+ T cells sorted from blood. V gene TRBV27 combines with J gene TRBJ2-5; D gene unclear. The DNA for the CDR3 is TGTGCCAGCAGTTCGCCCGGAAGGGAGACCCAGTACTTC. Translation: CASSSPGRETQYF.